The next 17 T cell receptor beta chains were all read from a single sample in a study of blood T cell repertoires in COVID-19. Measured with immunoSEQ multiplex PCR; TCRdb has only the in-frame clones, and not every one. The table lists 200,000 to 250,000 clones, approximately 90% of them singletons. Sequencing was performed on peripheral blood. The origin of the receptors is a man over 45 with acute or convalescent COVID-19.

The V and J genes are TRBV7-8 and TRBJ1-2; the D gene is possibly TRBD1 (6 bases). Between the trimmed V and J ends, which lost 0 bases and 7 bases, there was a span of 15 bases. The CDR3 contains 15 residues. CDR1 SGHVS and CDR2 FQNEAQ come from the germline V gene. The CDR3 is CASSLARGQASGYTF. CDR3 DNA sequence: TGTGCCAGCAGCTTAGCGAGGGGACAAGCCAGTGGCTACACCTTC. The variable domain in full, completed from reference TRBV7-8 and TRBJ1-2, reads GAGVSQSPRYKVAKRGQDVALRCDPISGHVSLFWYQQALGQGPEFLTYFQNEAQLDKSGLPSDRFFAERPEGSVSTLKIQRTQQEDSAVYLCASSLARGQASGYTFGSGTRLTVV.

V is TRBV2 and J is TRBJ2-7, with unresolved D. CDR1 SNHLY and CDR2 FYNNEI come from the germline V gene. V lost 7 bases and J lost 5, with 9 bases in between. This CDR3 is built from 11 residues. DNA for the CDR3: TGTGCCAGCACCCTGGGCCACGAGCAGTACTTC. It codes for CASTLGHEQYF.

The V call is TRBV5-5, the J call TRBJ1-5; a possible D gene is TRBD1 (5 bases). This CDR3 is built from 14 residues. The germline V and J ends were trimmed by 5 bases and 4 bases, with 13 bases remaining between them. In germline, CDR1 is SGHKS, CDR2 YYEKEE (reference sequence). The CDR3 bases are TGTGCCAGCAGTTTACCAGGGTTTAATCAGCCCCAGCATTTT. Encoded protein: CASSLPGFNQPQHF.

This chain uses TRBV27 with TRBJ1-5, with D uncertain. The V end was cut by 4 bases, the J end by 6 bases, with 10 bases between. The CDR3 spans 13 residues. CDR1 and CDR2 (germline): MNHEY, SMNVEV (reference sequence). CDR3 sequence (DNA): TGTGCCAGCAGTTCCCGCCCAGGTCAGCCCCAGCATTTT. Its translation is CASSSRPGQPQHF.

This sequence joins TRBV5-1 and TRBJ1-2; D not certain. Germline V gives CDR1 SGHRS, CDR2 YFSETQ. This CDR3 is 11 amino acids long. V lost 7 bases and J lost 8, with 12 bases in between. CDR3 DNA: TGCGCCAGCCGTAGCCCCGGGGGCTACACCTTC. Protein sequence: CASRSPGGYTF.

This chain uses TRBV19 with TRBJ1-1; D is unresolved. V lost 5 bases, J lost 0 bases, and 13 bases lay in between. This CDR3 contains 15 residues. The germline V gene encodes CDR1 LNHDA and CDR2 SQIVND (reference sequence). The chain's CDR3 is CASSPQRILNTEAFF. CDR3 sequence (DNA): TGTGCCAGTAGTCCCCAGCGGATTCTGAACACTGAAGCTTTCTTT.

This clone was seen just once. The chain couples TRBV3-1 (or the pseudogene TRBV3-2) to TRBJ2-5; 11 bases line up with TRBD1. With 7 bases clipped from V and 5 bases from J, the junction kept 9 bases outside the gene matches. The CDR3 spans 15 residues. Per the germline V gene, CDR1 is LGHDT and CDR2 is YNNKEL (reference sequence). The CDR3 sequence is CASTTRGQGVETQYF. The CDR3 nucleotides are TGTGCCAGCACCACAAGGGGACAGGGGGTTGAGACCCAGTACTTC.

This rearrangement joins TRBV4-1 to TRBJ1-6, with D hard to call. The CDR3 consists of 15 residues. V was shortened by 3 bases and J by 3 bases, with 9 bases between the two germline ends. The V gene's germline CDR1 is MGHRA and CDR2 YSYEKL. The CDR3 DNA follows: TGCGCCAGCAGCCAGGCCGGGAGCTATAATTCACCCCTCCACTTT. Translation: CASSQAGSYNSPLHF.

Here the CDR3 DNA reads TGTGCCAGCAGTTCTGGGCAATCTCGTGGCTACACCTTC. This sequence encodes CASSSGQSRGYTF. The V gene is TRBV6-5, the J gene TRBJ1-2; D is unresolved. Looked up from germline, CDR1 is MNHEY and CDR2 is SVGAGI. The V and J ends lost 4 bases and 7 bases respectively, with 13 bases between them. The CDR3 spans 13 residues.

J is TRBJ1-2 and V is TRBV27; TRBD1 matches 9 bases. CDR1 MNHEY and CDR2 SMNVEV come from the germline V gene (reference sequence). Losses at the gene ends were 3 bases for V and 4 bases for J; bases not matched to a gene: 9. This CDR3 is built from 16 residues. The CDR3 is CASSFAGTGKGYGYTF. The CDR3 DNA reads TGTGCCAGCAGTTTCGCCGGGACAGGGAAGGGCTATGGCTACACCTTC.

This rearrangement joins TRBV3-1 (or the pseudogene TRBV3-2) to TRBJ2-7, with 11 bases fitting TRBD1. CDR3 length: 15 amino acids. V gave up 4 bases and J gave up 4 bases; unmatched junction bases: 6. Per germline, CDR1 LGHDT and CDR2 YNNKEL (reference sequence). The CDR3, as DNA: TGTGCCAGCAGCCGAGGGACAGGGGGAGGATACGAGCAGTACTTC. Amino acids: CASSRGTGGGYEQYF.

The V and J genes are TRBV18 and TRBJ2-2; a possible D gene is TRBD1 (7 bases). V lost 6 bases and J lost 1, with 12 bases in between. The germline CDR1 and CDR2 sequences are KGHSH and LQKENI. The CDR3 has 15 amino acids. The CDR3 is CASSGGQMNTGELFF. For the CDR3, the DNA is TGTGCCAGCTCCGGGGGACAGATGAACACCGGGGAGCTGTTTTTT.

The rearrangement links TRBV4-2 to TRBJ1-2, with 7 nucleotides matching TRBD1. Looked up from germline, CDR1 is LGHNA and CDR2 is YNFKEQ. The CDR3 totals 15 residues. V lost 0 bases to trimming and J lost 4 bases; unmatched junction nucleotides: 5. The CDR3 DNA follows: TGTGCCAGCAGCCAAGAGGTTGGACAGGTCTATGGCTACACCTTC. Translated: CASSQEVGQVYGYTF.

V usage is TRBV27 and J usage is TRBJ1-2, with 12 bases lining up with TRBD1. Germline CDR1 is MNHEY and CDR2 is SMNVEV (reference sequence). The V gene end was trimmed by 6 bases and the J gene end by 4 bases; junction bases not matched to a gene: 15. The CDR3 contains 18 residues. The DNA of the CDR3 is TGTGCCAGCAGCCGCGAGGCCGGGACAGGGGGCGCGATCTATGGCTACACCTTC. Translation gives CASSREAGTGGAIYGYTF.

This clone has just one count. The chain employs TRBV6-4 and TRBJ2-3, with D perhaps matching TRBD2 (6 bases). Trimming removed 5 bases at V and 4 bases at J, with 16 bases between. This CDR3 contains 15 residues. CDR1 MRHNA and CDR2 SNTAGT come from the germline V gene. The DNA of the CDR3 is TGTGCCAGCAGTCCATTAGGGACTGCCGCAGATACGCAGTATTTT. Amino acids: CASSPLGTAADTQYF.

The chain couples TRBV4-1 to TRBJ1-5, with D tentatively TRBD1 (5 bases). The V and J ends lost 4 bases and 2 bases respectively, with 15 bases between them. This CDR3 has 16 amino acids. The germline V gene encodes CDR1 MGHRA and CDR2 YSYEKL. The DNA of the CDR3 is TGCGCCAGCAGCCCCCCGGGGCGGGGGGGCAATCAGCCCCAGCATTTT. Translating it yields CASSPPGRGGNQPQHF.

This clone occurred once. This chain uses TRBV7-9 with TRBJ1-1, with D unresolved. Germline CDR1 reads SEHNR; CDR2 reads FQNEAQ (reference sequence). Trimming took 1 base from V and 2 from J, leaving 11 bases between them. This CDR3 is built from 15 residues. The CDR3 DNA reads TGTGCCAGCAGCTTAGGAGGGAACCTCAACACTGAAGCTTTCTTT. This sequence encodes CASSLGGNLNTEAFF.